This record concerns one T cell receptor beta chain sequence. This clonotype came up a few times. Its antigen is unknown. No much larger clone is present one base from it, and per-base qualities are unavailable. This sample is part of a study of human T cells and chemical hapten exposure (dated by TCRdb to 2020 to 2023). With respect to the entire study: For sensitization, 2% DPC in acetone was applied to a 2 cm by 2 cm area of upper inner arm skin. Patch testing was performed on the upper back with Finn chambers containing 0.01% DPC, and the patch tests were scored after 6 days according to International Contact Dermatitis Research Group standards. This study followed changes in the peripheral blood TCR repertoire in vivo during primary and secondary sensitization of alopecia patients to the hapten diphenylcyclopropenone (DPC). Weekly therapeutic DPC doses were additionally applied to the scalp of patients throughout the roughly 25-week study period. Libraries were pooled for sequencing, and per-sample TCR yields varied mainly because of small differences in library volumes within the pool. The patient cohort, mostly female, included alopecia areata with under or over 50% scalp involvement, alopecia totalis and alopecia universalis. For TCR sequencing, blood came from 25 to 35 alopecia patients at anywhere from one to four time points (pre-sensitization, 2, 6 and 24 weeks). Blood was sampled from patients pre-sensitization (week 0) and at 2, 6 and about 24 weeks after DPC sensitization. Results the study describes overall, beyond this receptor: After repeated subsampling, the strength of the expansion versus patch-test correlation and the threshold at which it became significant changed. The number of TCRs above 1 in 1000 frequency did not change with DPC sensitization; there was no evidence of global repertoire structure alterations. A positive correlation was found between the number of PT1 expanded TCRs and patch test score, with significance reached at thresholds 8, 16 and 32 but not 4. Alopecia, a presumed autoimmune disease, was present in all patients, so the immune response of the patients might differ from that of healthy individuals. Expanded TCRs formed significantly more large CDR3 similarity clusters than pre-sensitization or healthy control sets, consistent with antigen-driven responses.

The CDR3 spans 13 residues, from the cysteine through the phenylalanine. CDR3 DNA is the only sequence kept; it has 39 bases, read in frame from the first base. CDR1 and CDR2 are read off the germline V gene (reference sequence) as DFQATT and SNEGSKA. V is pared back by 5 bases and J by 0 bases, with 8 bases lying between the germline termini. Library preparation employed RACE. TCRdb lists the instrument as NextSeq 500. During library preparation, unique molecular identifiers were attached to individual cDNA molecules so that TCRs could be counted quantitatively and reproducibly. For every blood RNA sample, sequencing covered both the TCR alpha and TCR beta chains. As for how the authors treated the data: Samples had a median of about 96,000 TCRs, with a range from roughly 20,000 to 700,000. V, J and CDR3 annotation of the TCR reads was performed with the Decombinator software suite. Every sample was subsampled to the same number of TCRs (28,000) for the PS versus PT1 abundance plots. TCRs were defined as expanded if absent before sensitization and observed at least eight times at the 2-week time point. The raw public reads went through TCRdb reprocessing: fastp at Q25, MiXCR clone calling, in-frame beta chains kept. Entries that share a CDR3 protein sequence are merged under the most common genes and DNA. In this record, the V and J calls reflect TCRdb's handling and not the investigators' own analysis. The sample records fewer than 400,000 distinct CDR3 sequences, about 7% of which are singletons. The ten largest clones capture 7.5% to 8.5% of the sample.

In the paper's terms, the time point label means: patch test 1, 2 weeks after DPC sensitization. The sample's treatment or condition label, in plain terms: therapeutic diphenylcyclopropenone sensitization with weekly scalp DPC. At every patch-test visit, the blood draw took place before the patch test was put on. Patients were considered eligible if aged 18 to 70, diagnosed with alopecia and deemed suitable for DPC therapy, and patients were excluded if pregnant. Total RNA was isolated from unfractionated whole blood collected in Tempus Blood RNA tubes. The rearrangement joined TRBV20-1 to TRBJ1-5, with the D gene too uncertain to name. The source is a woman aged 18 to 35 with alopecia areata. Some clones in this sample may be carry-over from other donors' samples. Sequences were derived from whole blood, sampled in connection with sensitization to the hapten diphenylcyclopropenone (DPC). The CDR3 protein sequence reads: CSAQDLSNQPQHF. The base sequence is TGCAGTGCTCAGGACCTTAGCAATCAGCCCCAGCATTTT.